This entry lists 14 T cell receptor beta chains sequenced from one sample in a study of Ad26.COV2.S vaccination and SARS-CoV-2 variants. Produced via immunoSEQ multiplex PCR; TCRdb's table is partial and in-frame only. The data show 350,000 to 500,000 clones, with approximately 92% seen just once and approximately 2.5% held by the top ten. Treatment noted: some 20 received Ad26.COV2.S at low or high dose, single or two shots; 5 received placebo; per-sample allocation not given. The study sampled participants on day 63 after the first vaccine or placebo injection. The sequenced sample was peripheral blood, obtained in a trial of Ad26.COV2.S vaccine versus placebo. The receptors originated from a person aged 18 to 65 who received the Ad26.COV2.S COVID-19 vaccine or a placebo.

The genes are TRBV1 and TRBJ2-3; TRBD2 is the table's D call, not checked against the DNA. TRBV1 is a recognized pseudogene. The CDR3 is 17 amino acids. In DNA form, the CDR3 reads TGCACCACCCAACTCTACAGAGGACTAGCAGTCACAGATACGCAGTATTTT. Amino acids: CTTQLYRGLAVTDTQYF.

This chain links TRBV5-1 with TRBJ2-3; 10 bases line up with TRBD2. Germline V CDR1 and CDR2: SGHRS, YFSETQ. The CDR3 sequence is 16 residues long. Trimming removed 4 bases from V and 4 bases from J; junction bases left unmatched: 9. The DNA of the CDR3 is TGCGCCAGCAGCCCTCCCAGCGGGGGGGCCTCAGATACGCAGTATTTT. Its translation: CASSPPSGGASDTQYF.

This sequence joins TRBV18 and TRBJ1-2, with D maybe TRBD1 (6 bases). The V end was cut by 5 bases, the J end by 1 base, with 11 bases between. CDR3 length: 14 residues. Germline values: CDR1 KGHSH, CDR2 LQKENI. The CDR3 is CASSRDRFNYGYTF. DNA for the CDR3: TGTGCCAGCTCAAGAGACAGGTTTAACTATGGCTACACCTTC.

The J gene is TRBJ2-3, the V gene TRBV3-1 (or the pseudogene TRBV3-2), with a weak D call TRBD2 (6 bases). CDR1 is LGHDT, CDR2 YNNKEL, per germline (reference sequence). The CDR3 has 15 amino acids. With 4 bases removed from V and 0 bases from J, the gap between germline ends came to 11 bases. The CDR3 protein is CASSLSSVSTDTQYF. The CDR3 DNA reads as TGTGCCAGCAGCCTATCTAGCGTAAGCACAGATACGCAGTATTTT.

In nucleotides, the CDR3 is TGTGCCAGCAGTTTATTCCGTCCTAATAGCAATCAGCCCCAGCATTTT. Its translation is CASSLFRPNSNQPQHF. The chain recombines TRBV27 with TRBJ1-5, with D hard to call. From germline, CDR1 is MNHEY and CDR2 SMNVEV (reference sequence). The ends were cut back, 1 base at V and 0 bases at J, with 10 bases in the middle. The CDR3 length is 16 residues.

This rearrangement joins TRBV7-9 to TRBJ2-1, with unresolved D. The CDR3 has 17 residues. Trimming took 6 bases from V and 0 from J, leaving 18 bases between them. Germline lookup yields CDR1 SEHNR and CDR2 FQNEAQ (reference sequence). CDR3 nucleotide sequence: TGTGCCAGCAGTTCACCTACCGACTGGAGCTCCTACAATGAGCAGTTCTTC. It specifies CASSSPTDWSSYNEQFF.

The chain employs TRBV5-4 and TRBJ2-1; D not certain. Germline V gene lookup returns CDR1 SGHNT and CDR2 YYREEE (reference sequence). Trimming left V 4 bases short and J 5 bases short, with 10 bases between. The CDR3 length is 13 residues. As DNA, the CDR3 is TGTGCCAGCAGCCCCTGGGCAGACAATGAGCAGTTCTTC. This sequence encodes CASSPWADNEQFF.

This rearrangement joins TRBV7-2 to TRBJ2-7; D remains unclear. Per the germline V gene, CDR1 is SGHTA and CDR2 is FQGNSA. The CDR3 extends over 11 amino acids. V dropped 2 bases and J dropped 6 bases, with 5 bases sitting between them. The chain's CDR3 is CASSLRAEQYF. Written as DNA, the CDR3 is TGTGCCAGCAGCTTACGGGCCGAGCAGTACTTC.

The chain joins TRBV6-5 to TRBJ1-2; 10 bases are a match to TRBD1. With 6 bases clipped from V and 4 bases from J, the junction kept 2 bases outside the gene matches. This CDR3 spans 13 amino acids. From germline, CDR1 is MNHEY and CDR2 SVGAGI. CDR3 region: CASSDRGLYGYTF. CDR3 nucleotide sequence: TGTGCCAGCAGCGACAGGGGGCTCTATGGCTACACCTTC.

The rearrangement uses TRBV2 and TRBJ2-7, with D unclear. Germline CDR1 is SNHLY and CDR2 is FYNNEI. V shed 5 bases and J shed 3 bases, with 5 bases lying between them. This CDR3 contains 11 residues. The CDR3 sequence is CASSISYEQYF. The CDR3 DNA reads as TGTGCCAGCAGTATAAGCTACGAGCAGTACTTC.

J is TRBJ1-6 and V is TRBV11-2; D gene ambiguous. The germline CDR1 and CDR2 sequences are SGHAT and FQNNGV. V shed 4 bases and J shed 8 bases, with 18 bases lying between them. The CDR3 consists of 16 residues. The CDR3 DNA follows: TGTGCCAGCAGCTGGACCGGGCCTCTGGCCGATTCACCCCTCCACTTT. Translating it yields CASSWTGPLADSPLHF. Variable domain in full (rest from reference TRBV11-2 and TRBJ1-6): EAGVAQSPRYKIIEKRQSVAFWCNPISGHATLYWYQQILGQGPKLLIQFQNNGVVDDSQLPKDRFSAERLKGVDSTLKIQPAKLEDSAVYLCASSWTGPLADSPLHFGNGTRLTVT.

The chain has TRBV5-8 and TRBJ2-5; either TRBD1 or TRBD2 may fit D (6 bases each). The germline V gene has CDR1 SGHTS and CDR2 YDEGEE. The CDR3 runs to 19 residues. Trimming took off 1 base at V and 1 base at J, with 23 bases between the two ends. The CDR3 DNA follows: TGTGCCAGCAGCTTGTGGACGGCAGGGGCATGGGGGGCCCAAGAGACCCAGTACTTC. It yields the protein CASSLWTAGAWGAQETQYF.

V usage is TRBV10-3 and J usage is TRBJ1-5, with a weak D call TRBD1 (6 bases). The germline V gene encodes CDR1 ENHRY and CDR2 SYGVKD. The CDR3 has 14 residues. The V and J ends lost 5 bases and 3 bases respectively, with 11 bases between them. CDR3 DNA sequence: TGTGCCATCAGTAGGGGGGGGTTCAATCAGCCCCAGCATTTT. Translating it yields CAISRGGFNQPQHF.

V usage is TRBV20-1 and J usage is TRBJ1-2; D ambiguous. The V end was cut by 2 bases, the J end by 4 bases, with 5 bases between. Germline V CDR1 and CDR2: DFQATT, SNEGSKA (reference sequence). The CDR3 consists of 11 residues. DNA of the CDR3: TGCAGTGCTAGAAGGGTCTATGGCTACACCTTC. Translating it yields CSARRVYGYTF.